This T cell receptor beta chain stems from a study of T cell changes during pregnancy in multiple sclerosis. The germline V gene has CDR1 SNHLY and CDR2 FYNNEI. This CDR3 is 11 amino acids long. V lost 5 bases and J 5 bases, leaving 6 bases between the germline ends. Generated by immunoSEQ multiplex PCR, the TCRdb table keeps only in-frame clones and is missing some. There are around 61,000 clones in the sample; about 87% occur only once, and about 5% lies in the top ten. A word on this clone: Other DNA sequences in the same sample also yield this CDR3.

The clonotype comes from a human donor whose cells served as feeder cells for cultures in a pregnancy study. Sequencing was carried out using peripheral blood from another person, used as feeder cells. V and J are TRBV2 and TRBJ1-2, with no clear D. CDR3 in DNA: TGTGCCAGCAGTTGGAATTATGGCTACACCTTC. Translating it yields CASSWNYGYTF.